The 26 T cell receptor beta chains in this list originate from one sample, sequenced in a study of blood T cell repertoires in COVID-19. The repertoire was sequenced with immunoSEQ multiplex PCR; TCRdb's copy has only in-frame clones and lacks some. The sample yields 150,000 or so clones, roughly 93% seen once. The sequencing input was peripheral blood. These TCRs come from a woman aged 55 to 70 with COVID-19, enrolled during active disease.

The gene calls are TRBV14 and TRBJ1-4, with D tentatively TRBD1 (5 bases). Trimming removed 2 bases from V and 0 bases from J, with 16 bases in between. Germline assignment: CDR1 SGHDN and CDR2 FVKESK. The length of the CDR3 is 18 residues. CDR3 residues: CASSQFGDSDATNEKLFF. Written as DNA, the CDR3 is TGTGCCAGCAGCCAATTTGGTGACAGCGACGCAACTAATGAAAAACTGTTTTTT. Full variable domain (missing parts from reference TRBV14 and TRBJ1-4): EAGVTQFPSHSVIEKGQTVTLRCDPISGHDNLYWYRRVMGKEIKFLLHFVKESKQDESGMPNNRFLAERTGGTYSTLKVQPAELEDSGVYFCASSQFGDSDATNEKLFFGSGTQLSVL.

The V call is TRBV9, the J call TRBJ2-1; 11 bases map to TRBD2. Germline V lookup: CDR1 SGDLS, CDR2 YYNGEE. The ends lost 3 bases at V and 6 bases at J; junction bases unmatched: 2. The CDR3 consists of 14 residues. The CDR3 sequence is CASSGSGGANEQFF. CDR3 sequence (DNA): TGTGCCAGCAGCGGTAGCGGGGGGGCCAATGAGCAGTTCTTC.

The V gene is TRBV25-1, the J gene TRBJ1-5; 7 bases are a match to TRBD1. This CDR3 contains 14 residues. CDR1 is MGHDK and CDR2 is SYGVNS in the germline V gene. V was clipped by 4 bases and J by 9 bases; unmatched bases: 9. The CDR3 sequence is CASSVTGVVRPQHF. The CDR3 DNA sequence: TGTGCCAGCAGTGTAACAGGGGTCGTACGGCCCCAGCATTTT. The complete variable domain, with remaining parts taken from reference TRBV25-1 and TRBJ1-5, reads EADIYQTPRYLVIGTGKKITLECSQTMGHDKMYWYQQDPGMELHLIHYSYGVNSTEKGDLSSESTVSRIRTEHFPLTLESARPSHTSQYLCASSVTGVVRPQHFGDGTRLSIL.

The chain employs TRBV5-1 and TRBJ1-1, with D unclear. The CDR3 loop spans 14 amino acids. Germline V gene data show CDR1 as SGHRS and CDR2 as YFSETQ. The germline V and J ends were trimmed by 4 bases and 4 bases, with 14 bases remaining between them. CDR3 residues: CASSHEAGSTEAFF. The CDR3 nucleotides read TGCGCCAGCAGCCACGAAGCGGGGAGCACTGAAGCTTTCTTT.

This chain joins TRBV19 and TRBJ2-2; 11 bases line up with TRBD1. The V gene end was trimmed by 7 bases and the J gene end by 2 bases; junction bases not matched to a gene: 15. This CDR3 spans 19 amino acids. Germline-derived CDR1 and CDR2 are LNHDA and SQIVND (reference sequence). CDR3 protein: CASNQRGSGTGGNTGELFF. CDR3 nucleotide sequence: TGTGCCAGTAACCAGAGGGGTTCCGGGACAGGGGGTAACACCGGGGAGCTGTTTTTT.

The J gene is TRBJ1-2, the V gene TRBV5-1; no firm D call. CDR3 length: 15 residues. Germline V lookup: CDR1 SGHRS, CDR2 YFSETQ. The V and J ends lost 0 bases and 4 bases respectively, with 13 bases between them. In DNA form, the CDR3 reads TGCGCCAGCAGCTTGGCCGGGAACAGCCCCTATGGCTACACCTTC. The encoded protein is CASSLAGNSPYGYTF.

The chain uses TRBV7-8 and TRBJ1-4; 10 bases agree with TRBD1. CDR3 length equals 17 residues. CDR1 SGHVS and CDR2 FQNEAQ come from the germline V gene. Losses at the gene ends were 0 bases for V and 11 bases for J; bases not matched to a gene: 12. CDR3 DNA sequence: TGTGCCAGCAGCTTAGCACTCTACCGGACAGGGGGAAGTAAACTGTTTTTT. It translates to CASSLALYRTGGSKLFF.

The rearrangement uses TRBV7-9 and TRBJ2-1, with 8 bases matching TRBD1. V lost 4 bases, J lost 8 bases, and 10 bases stayed unmatched. Germline V gives CDR1 SEHNR, CDR2 FQNEAQ (reference sequence). The CDR3 consists of 15 residues. CDR3 amino acids: CASSWATGAFDEQFF. The CDR3 coding sequence is TGTGCCAGCAGCTGGGCGACAGGGGCGTTCGATGAGCAGTTCTTC.

Only one count was recorded for this clone. The V gene is TRBV4-3, the J gene TRBJ1-5; no reliable D call. The germline V and J ends were trimmed by 0 bases and 0 bases, with 3 bases remaining between them. CDR1 LGHNA and CDR2 YSLEER come from the germline V gene. The CDR3 runs to 14 residues. The CDR3 bases are TGCGCCAGCAGCCAAGATCATAGCAATCAGCCCCAGCATTTT. Translated: CASSQDHSNQPQHF.

This chain joins TRBV7-9 and TRBJ1-1, with D tentatively TRBD1 (6 bases). Trimming took off 5 bases at V and 0 bases at J, with 16 bases between the two ends. The CDR3 extends over 16 amino acids. Looked up from germline, CDR1 is SEHNR and CDR2 is FQNEAQ (reference sequence). The CDR3 is CASSPLGQTMNTEAFF. Here the CDR3 DNA reads TGTGCCAGCAGCCCCCTGGGACAAACAATGAACACTGAAGCTTTCTTT.

The chain combines TRBV5-8 with TRBJ1-2; D remains ambiguous. This CDR3 is built from 11 residues. Trimming left V 6 bases short and J 8 bases short, with 11 bases between. Germline V CDR1 and CDR2: SGHTS, YDEGEE. CDR3 residues: CASTGAGGYTF. The CDR3 nucleotides are TGTGCCAGCACCGGAGCGGGCGGCTACACCTTC.

The chain combines TRBV19 with TRBJ1-1, with 7 bases identical to TRBD1. V was pared by 5 bases and J by 4 bases, with 4 bases of the junction left unmatched. The CDR3 loop spans 13 amino acids. Germline CDR1 LNHDA, CDR2 SQIVND (reference sequence). CDR3 in DNA: TGTGCCAGTAGTCAGGGGGGACGCACTGAAGCTTTCTTT. Amino acids: CASSQGGRTEAFF. Using reference TRBV19 and TRBJ1-1 for the parts outside the CDR3, the full variable domain is DGGITQSPKYLFRKEGQNVTLSCEQNLNHDAMYWYRQDPGQGLRLIYYSQIVNDFQKGDIAEGYSVSREKKESFPLTVTSAQKNPTAFYLCASSQGGRTEAFFGQGTRLTVV.

CDR3 bases: TGTGCCAGCTCACCAGGGACAGGGGGGAATCAGCCCCAGCATTTT. Its translation is CASSPGTGGNQPQHF. This rearrangement joins TRBV18 to TRBJ1-5, with 11 bases lining up with TRBD1. The junction had 1 base not matched to a gene; V was cut back by 2 bases and J by 4 bases. Germline V gene sequence: CDR1 KGHSH, CDR2 LQKENI. The CDR3 covers 15 residues.

DNA for the CDR3: TGTGCCAGCAGCCAACTTGGGACTAGCGGACCCCCCAGGGGCTCCTACGAGCAGTACTTC. Residues: CASSQLGTSGPPRGSYEQYF. The chain employs TRBV3-1 (or the pseudogene TRBV3-2) and TRBJ2-7; TRBD2 matches at 11 bases. V shed 2 bases and J 0 bases; nucleotides not matched to a gene: 15. CDR3 length: 20 amino acids. Germline V gives CDR1 LGHDT, CDR2 YNNKEL (reference sequence).

This clone showed up just a few times. The chain carries TRBV5-1 and TRBJ1-2; D is perhaps TRBD1 (6 bases). The CDR3 spans 15 residues. CDR1 and CDR2 from the germline V gene are SGHRS and YFSETQ. V lost 4 bases and J 3 bases, leaving 16 bases between the germline ends. CDR3 loop: CASSQLQGGDYGYTF. For the CDR3, the DNA is TGCGCCAGCAGCCAACTACAGGGTGGAGACTATGGCTACACCTTC. Complete variable domain (other parts from reference TRBV5-1 and TRBJ1-2): KAGVTQTPRYLIKTRGQQVTLSCSPISGHRSVSWYQQTPGQGLQFLFEYFSETQRNKGNFPGRFSGRQFSNSRSEMNVSTLELGDSALYLCASSQLQGGDYGYTFGSGTRLTVV.

This chain connects TRBV6-1 to TRBJ1-2; maybe TRBD1 (6 bases). CDR3 length: 13 amino acids. The germline V gene encodes CDR1 MNHNS and CDR2 SASEGT. Trimming left V 3 bases short and J 6 bases short, with 11 bases between. This CDR3 is CASSDRGAHGYTF. The CDR3, as DNA: TGTGCCAGCAGTGACCGGGGGGCCCATGGCTACACCTTC.

The chain carries TRBV12-3 or TRBV12-4 and TRBJ1-1; D is undetermined. Between the trimmed V and J ends, which lost 2 bases and 6 bases, there was a span of 10 bases. The CDR3 runs to 13 residues. The CDR3 sequence: CASSLLWGAEAFF. The CDR3 DNA follows: TGTGCCAGCAGTTTATTGTGGGGAGCTGAAGCTTTCTTT.

The rearrangement links TRBV3-1 (or the pseudogene TRBV3-2) to TRBJ2-5, with no clear D. Germline V gene lookup returns CDR1 LGHDT and CDR2 YNNKEL (reference sequence). The length of the CDR3 is 12 residues. V lost 1 base and J 7 bases, leaving 7 bases between the germline ends. CDR3 in amino acids: CASSQGTGTQYF. As DNA, the CDR3 is TGTGCCAGCAGCCAAGGTACGGGGACCCAGTACTTC.

The chain is built from TRBV9 and TRBJ1-5; D ambiguous. Germline V gene lookup returns CDR1 SGDLS and CDR2 YYNGEE. The CDR3 covers 15 residues. Trimming left V 3 bases short and J 0 bases short, with 10 bases between. CDR3 nucleotides: TGTGCCAGCAGCGCGGACGGACTTAGCAATCAGCCCCAGCATTTT. Translating it yields CASSADGLSNQPQHF.

J is TRBJ2-5 and V is TRBV5-4, with 11 bases lining up with TRBD2. V lost 4 bases to trimming and J lost 7 bases; unmatched junction nucleotides: 18. The CDR3 covers 18 residues. CDR1 and CDR2 (germline): SGHNT, YYREEE (reference sequence). The CDR3 loop reads CASSPPGGTSGTLGTQYF. DNA for the CDR3: TGTGCCAGCAGCCCCCCCGGGGGGACTAGCGGAACCCTGGGGACCCAGTACTTC.

This chain's CDR3 is CSVEDPATGIGYTF. CDR3 in DNA: TGCAGCGTTGAAGATCCGGCAACGGGAATTGGCTACACCTTC. The V call is TRBV29-1, the J call TRBJ1-2; D gene uncertain. V dropped 0 bases and J dropped 7 bases, with 15 bases sitting between them. The CDR3 is 14 amino acids. Looked up from germline, CDR1 is SQVTM and CDR2 is ANQGSEA. Full variable domain (remainder filled in from reference TRBV29-1 and TRBJ1-2): SAVISQKPSRDICQRGTSLTIQCQVDSQVTMMFWYRQQPGQSLTLIATANQGSEATYESGFVIDKFPISRPNLTFSTLTVSNMSPEDSSIYLCSVEDPATGIGYTFGSGTRLTVV.

The J gene is TRBJ1-2, the V gene TRBV18; D is uncertain. Deletions cut 5 bases from V and 2 bases from J, with 9 bases between. Looked up from germline, CDR1 is KGHSH and CDR2 is LQKENI. This CDR3 is built from 13 residues. CDR3 sequence (DNA): TGTGCCAGCTCATACTCAGGAAACTATGGCTACACCTTC. Amino acids: CASSYSGNYGYTF.

This clone was detected once. V is TRBV29-1 and J is TRBJ2-7; TRBD1 aligns across 10 bases. Trimming removed 0 bases from V and 2 bases from J; junction bases left unmatched: 1. CDR1 is SQVTM and CDR2 is ANQGSEA in the germline V gene. The CDR3 sequence is 14 residues long. CDR3 residues: CSVEDGQGAYEQYF. The CDR3 DNA follows: TGCAGCGTTGAAGATGGACAGGGGGCCTACGAGCAGTACTTC.

J is TRBJ1-6 and V is TRBV19, with D perhaps TRBD1 (5 bases). Germline V lookup: CDR1 LNHDA, CDR2 SQIVND (reference sequence). The CDR3 extends over 17 amino acids. The V gene lost 1 base and the J gene lost 8 bases, with 18 bases spanning the gap. The CDR3: CASSIAKGRIQDSPLHF. The CDR3, as DNA: TGTGCCAGTAGTATAGCGAAGGGGCGCATCCAGGATTCACCCCTCCACTTT. The variable domain in full, completed from reference TRBV19 and TRBJ1-6, reads DGGITQSPKYLFRKEGQNVTLSCEQNLNHDAMYWYRQDPGQGLRLIYYSQIVNDFQKGDIAEGYSVSREKKESFPLTVTSAQKNPTAFYLCASSIAKGRIQDSPLHFGNGTRLTVT.

The chain employs TRBV30 and TRBJ2-1; TRBD1 is a possible D gene (6 bases). In germline, CDR1 is GTSNPN, CDR2 SVGIG (reference sequence). This CDR3 has 14 residues. V was trimmed by 1 base and J by 3 bases, leaving 10 bases between them. The CDR3 sequence: CAWSGDRSYNEQFF. CDR3 sequence (DNA): TGTGCCTGGAGTGGTGACAGGAGCTACAATGAGCAGTTCTTC.

The chain links TRBV24-1 to TRBJ1-1; perhaps TRBD1 as D (6 bases). The ends were cut back, 4 bases at V and 1 base at J, with 9 bases in the middle. This CDR3 contains 14 residues. Germline values: CDR1 KGHDR, CDR2 SFDVKD. The chain's CDR3 is CATSETTGNTEAFF. The CDR3 nucleotides read TGTGCCACCAGTGAAACGACAGGGAACACTGAAGCTTTCTTT.